This entry lists 8 T cell receptor beta chains sequenced from one sample in a study of T cells in localized non-small cell lung cancer. Assay: immunoSEQ multiplex PCR; the TCRdb copy retains only in-frame clones and omits some. The sample has about 2,500 clones; around 20% are singletons. The sequencing used normal lung tissue next to the tumor, collected before any cancer treatment. The receptors here all came from a male donor at least 60 years old with stage I squamous cell lung carcinoma.

By sample fraction, this clone is medium-sized. J is TRBJ2-1 and V is TRBV10-3; 11 positions agree with TRBD2. This CDR3 has 16 residues. Germline V lookup: CDR1 ENHRY, CDR2 SYGVKD. The J segment lost 9 bases and the V segment lost 0 bases, leaving 7 bases of the junction unmatched. The chain's CDR3 is CAISESRLAGGGEQFF. DNA of the CDR3: TGTGCCATCAGTGAGTCGCGGCTAGCGGGGGGAGGTGAGCAGTTCTTC.

This clone is classed as medium-sized. V is TRBV18 and J is TRBJ2-5; D ambiguous. V shed 0 bases and J shed 5 bases, with 7 bases lying between them. The CDR3 covers 13 residues. The V gene's germline CDR1 is KGHSH and CDR2 LQKENI. CDR3 DNA sequence: TGTGCCAGCTCACCACCGACCCGGGAGACCCAGTACTTC. Translating gives CASSPPTRETQYF.

This clone was found a few times. The rearrangement joins TRBV11-3 to TRBJ2-5; D gene unclear. Germline CDR1 is SGHNT and CDR2 is YENEEA. The CDR3 sequence is 17 residues long. V lost 1 base to trimming and J lost 0 bases, with 15 bases between them. The CDR3 nucleotides are TGTGCCAGCAGCTTAGTCGGCCCCACGGTGTACCAAGAGACCCAGTACTTC. Translated, it gives CASSLVGPTVYQETQYF.

The CDR3, as DNA: TGTGCCAGTGGGATTGGACAGGGGATTGATGAGCAGTTCTTC. Translation gives CASGIGQGIDEQFF. The rearrangement uses TRBV19 and TRBJ2-1, with 9 bases lining up with TRBD1. This CDR3 contains 14 residues. Germline CDR1 is LNHDA and CDR2 is SQIVND (reference sequence). V lost 8 bases to trimming and J lost 8 bases; unmatched junction nucleotides: 10.

The chain carries TRBV29-1 and TRBJ1-4, with D possibly TRBD1 on 6 matching bases. CDR3 size: 12 residues. V gave up 6 bases and J gave up 8 bases, with 13 bases separating them. Germline V CDR1 and CDR2: SQVTM, ANQGSEA. DNA of the CDR3: TGCAGCGTCCGGGACAACGAGGAAAAACTGTTTTTT. Protein product: CSVRDNEEKLFF.

The genes are TRBV7-2 and TRBJ2-7; a possible D gene is TRBD2 (6 bases). CDR1 SGHTA and CDR2 FQGNSA come from the germline V gene. The CDR3 has 15 amino acids. V lost 8 bases, J lost 2 bases, and 19 bases lay in between. The CDR3 here is CASSRRRDATYEQYF. The CDR3 nucleotides are TGTGCCAGCTCTCGACGGAGGGACGCAACCTACGAGCAGTACTTC.

By share of the sample, this clone is medium-sized. This chain joins TRBV11-3 and TRBJ1-5; D remains ambiguous. Germline assignment: CDR1 SGHNT and CDR2 YENEEA. The length of the CDR3 is 14 residues. With 5 bases removed from V and 3 bases from J, the gap between germline ends came to 11 bases. The CDR3 nucleotides read TGTGCCAGCAGCCCTGGCCTTAACAATCAGCCCCAGCATTTT. Translating gives CASSPGLNNQPQHF.

The chain is built from TRBV19 and TRBJ2-1; D tentatively reads TRBD1 or TRBD2 (5 bases each). The ends were cut back, 6 bases at V and 6 bases at J, with 12 bases in the middle. The CDR3 is made up of 13 amino acids. Germline-derived CDR1 and CDR2 are LNHDA and SQIVND (reference sequence). The CDR3 region is CASRSGRVNEQFF. In DNA form, the CDR3 reads TGTGCCAGTAGATCGGGACGGGTCAATGAGCAGTTCTTC.